The T cell receptor beta chain under discussion was sequenced for a study of brain T cells in children with intractable seizures. Surgery cases with the highest brain T cell transcript signatures were chosen for sequencing. V shed 3 bases, J shed 1 base, and the junction held 2 bases outside the gene matches. The CDR3 extends over 16 amino acids. Germline V gene data show CDR1 as MNHEY and CDR2 as SMNVEV (reference sequence). Profiling relied on immunoSEQ multiplex PCR, and the TCRdb table lists in-frame clones only, not all of them. Counted here are about 41,000 clones, more than 80% occurring once; the ten biggest clones make up 5% to 7.5%.

The source is a girl aged 2 to 10 with tuberous sclerosis and intractable seizures. The specimen was peripheral blood, collected at surgery. The V gene is TRBV27, the J gene TRBJ1-4; 10 bases line up with TRBD1. This CDR3 reads CASSFGQGGTNEKLFF. The CDR3 DNA follows: TGTGCCAGCAGTTTCGGACAGGGGGGAACTAATGAAAAACTGTTTTTT.